The clone carrying this TCR beta chain was seen only a few times. The antigen is unknown. The data are from a study of identical twins. General observations from the study: Monozygotic twin pairs showed more out-of-frame TCR alpha sharing than models estimated.

V was pared by 0 bases and J by 3 bases, with 9 bases between. Germline CDR1 is MNHEY and CDR2 is SVGAGI. This CDR3 is 15 amino acids long. TCRdb independently ran MiXCR on the 5' RACE reads; one entry per CDR3 protein. The repertoire includes roughly 690,000 distinct CDR3 sequences, 21% of them detected once, and 4% to 5.5% sits in the top ten. This sample also appeared in a second study, on T cells expressing NK-cell markers. According to that study: It was sorted CD3+CD56-NKG2C+, CD3+CD56+NKG2C- and CD3+CD56+NKG2C+ T cells that provided the TCR beta repertoires. The sorts in several experiments were restricted to alpha-beta TCR T cells by an anti-gamma-delta TCR antibody. In a handful of donors, dominant CD3+CD56+NKG2C+ clonotypes ranked among the top 10 CD8+ clonotypes.

This TCR was recovered from a woman under 30 in good health. The sample taken for sequencing was PBMCs. This chain joins TRBV6-5 and TRBJ2-1; no clear D. The CDR3 loop is CASSYSGLHYNEQFF. CDR3 sequence (DNA): TGTGCCAGCAGTTACTCGGGCCTTCACTACAATGAGCAGTTCTTC.